This T cell receptor beta chain is from a study of PD-1 blockade in classical Hodgkin lymphoma. At the level of the study: Patients had nivolumab dosed at 3 mg/kg, delivered intravenously every 2 weeks. Notes on the study in general: Some patients started nivolumab under 1 year after ASCT, and they were excluded.

As regards this clone: The antigen is unknown.

CDR1 SGHRS and CDR2 YFSETQ come from the germline V gene. V trimming: 3 bases; J trimming: 3 bases; junction bases outside the gene matches: 6. This CDR3 contains 14 residues. TCRdb's table, derived via immunoSEQ multiplex PCR, lists solely in-frame clones and lacks some. This table has 65,000 to 95,000 clones, roughly nine tenths appearing once. All trial patients relapsed after autologous stem cell transplantation. Complete response, partial response or progressive disease constituted the best response categories observed. This receptor was obtained from a human donor with classical Hodgkin lymphoma. The V call is TRBV5-1, the J call TRBJ2-7; 7 nucleotides line up with TRBD1. The starting material was peripheral blood mononuclear cells (PBMCs), obtained at baseline. The CDR3 region has the DNA TGCGCCAGCAGCTGGGACAGACAGAACTACGAGCAGTACTTC. Translating gives CASSWDRQNYEQYF. The whole variable domain, filled in from reference TRBV5-1 and TRBJ2-7, reads KAGVTQTPRYLIKTRGQQVTLSCSPISGHRSVSWYQQTPGQGLQFLFEYFSETQRNKGNFPGRFSGRQFSNSRSEMNVSTLELGDSALYLCASSWDRQNYEQYFGPGTRLTVT.